This T cell receptor beta chain was recorded in a study of blood T cell repertoires in COVID-19. On the study more broadly: Acute-phase and convalescent COVID-19 samples originated in the United States, Italy and Spain. Sample material is recorded as cDNA or gDNA derived from T cells, B-cell-depleted T cells, or PBMCs.

Authors' analysis steps: Estimation of nucleated cell counts was performed using reference gene primer amplification. Sequenced by immunoSEQ multiplex PCR; TCRdb stores in-frame clones only, minus some. The V and J calls and the clone size are those of that table, but D and trimming were determined from the DNA. The sample has over 200,000 clones; about 91% are singletons. The sequenced sample consisted of peripheral blood. The clonotype originates from a man younger than 35 with active or convalescent COVID-19.

CDR3 amino acids: CASSARFANEQFF. DNA for the CDR3: TGTGCCAGCAGCGCCCGATTCGCGAATGAGCAGTTCTTC. The chain links TRBV11-2 to TRBJ2-1; D not resolved. V shed 5 bases and J shed 7 bases, with 12 bases lying between them. Per germline, CDR1 SGHAT and CDR2 FQNNGV. There are 13 residues in the CDR3.